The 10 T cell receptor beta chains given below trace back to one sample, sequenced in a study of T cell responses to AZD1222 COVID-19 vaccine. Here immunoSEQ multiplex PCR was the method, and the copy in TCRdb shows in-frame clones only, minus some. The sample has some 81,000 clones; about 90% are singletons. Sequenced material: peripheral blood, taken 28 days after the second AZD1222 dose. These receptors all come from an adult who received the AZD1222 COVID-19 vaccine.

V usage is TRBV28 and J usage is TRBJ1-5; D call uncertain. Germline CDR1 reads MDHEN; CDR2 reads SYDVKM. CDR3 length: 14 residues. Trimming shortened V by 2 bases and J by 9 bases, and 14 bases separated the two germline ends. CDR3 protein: CASSLLSPTSPQHF. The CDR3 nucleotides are TGTGCCAGCAGTTTACTATCCCCCACGTCGCCCCAGCATTTT.

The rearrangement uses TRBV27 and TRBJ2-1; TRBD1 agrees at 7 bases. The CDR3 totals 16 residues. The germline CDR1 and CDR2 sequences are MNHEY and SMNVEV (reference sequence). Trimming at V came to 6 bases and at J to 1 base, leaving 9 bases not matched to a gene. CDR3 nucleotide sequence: TGTGCCAGCAGGCAAGGGACAGCTTTTTCCTACAATGAGCAGTTCTTC. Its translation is CASRQGTAFSYNEQFF.

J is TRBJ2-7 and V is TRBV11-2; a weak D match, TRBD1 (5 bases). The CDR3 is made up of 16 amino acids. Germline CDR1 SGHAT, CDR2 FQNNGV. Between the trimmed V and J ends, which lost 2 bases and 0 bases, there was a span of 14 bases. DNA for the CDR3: TGTGCCAGCAGCTTACTAAGGGGCAGGACCTCCTACGAGCAGTACTTC. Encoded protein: CASSLLRGRTSYEQYF.

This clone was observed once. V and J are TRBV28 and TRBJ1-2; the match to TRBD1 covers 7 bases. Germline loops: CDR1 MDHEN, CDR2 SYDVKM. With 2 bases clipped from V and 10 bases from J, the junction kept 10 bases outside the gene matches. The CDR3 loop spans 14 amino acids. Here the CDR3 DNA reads TGTGCCAGCAGTTTAGGGACAGTTTTGGTTGACTACACCTTC. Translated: CASSLGTVLVDYTF.

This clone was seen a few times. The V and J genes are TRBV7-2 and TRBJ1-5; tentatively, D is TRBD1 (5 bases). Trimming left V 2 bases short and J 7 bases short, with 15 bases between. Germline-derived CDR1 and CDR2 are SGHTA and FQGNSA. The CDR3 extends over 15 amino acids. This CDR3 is CASSLTGNGGQPQHF. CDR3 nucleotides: TGTGCCAGCAGCTTAACAGGAAACGGGGGACAGCCCCAGCATTTT.

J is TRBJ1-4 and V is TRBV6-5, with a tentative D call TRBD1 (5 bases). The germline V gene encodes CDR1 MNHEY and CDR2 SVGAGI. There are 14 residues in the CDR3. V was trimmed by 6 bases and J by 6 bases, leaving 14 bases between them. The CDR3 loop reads CASRRRQGHEKLFF. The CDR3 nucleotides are TGTGCCAGCAGAAGACGCCAGGGACATGAAAAACTGTTTTTT.

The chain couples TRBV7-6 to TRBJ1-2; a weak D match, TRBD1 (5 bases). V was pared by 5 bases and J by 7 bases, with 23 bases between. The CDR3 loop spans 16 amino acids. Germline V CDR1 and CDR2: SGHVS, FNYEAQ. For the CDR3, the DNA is TGTGCCAGCAGCCCGAGACTGGGGACGTATTCTTCTGGCTACACCTTC. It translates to CASSPRLGTYSSGYTF. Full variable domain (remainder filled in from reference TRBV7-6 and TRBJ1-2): GAGVSQSPRYKVTKRGQDVALRCDPISGHVSLYWYRQALGQGPEFLTYFNYEAQQDKSGLPNDRFSAERPEGSISTLTIQRTEQRDSAMYRCASSPRLGTYSSGYTFGSGTRLTVV.

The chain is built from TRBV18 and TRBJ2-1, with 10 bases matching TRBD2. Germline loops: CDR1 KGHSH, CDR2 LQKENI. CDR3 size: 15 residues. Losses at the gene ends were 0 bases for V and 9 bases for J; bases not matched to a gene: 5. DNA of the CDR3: TGTGCCAGCTCACCACCGCCTAGCGGGAGAGGTGAGCAGTTCTTC. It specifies CASSPPPSGRGEQFF.

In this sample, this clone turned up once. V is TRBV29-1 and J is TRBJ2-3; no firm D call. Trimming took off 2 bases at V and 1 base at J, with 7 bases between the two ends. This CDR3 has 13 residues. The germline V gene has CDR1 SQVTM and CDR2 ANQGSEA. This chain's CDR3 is CSVELAGTDTQYF. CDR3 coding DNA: TGCAGCGTTGAATTGGCGGGCACAGATACGCAGTATTTT.

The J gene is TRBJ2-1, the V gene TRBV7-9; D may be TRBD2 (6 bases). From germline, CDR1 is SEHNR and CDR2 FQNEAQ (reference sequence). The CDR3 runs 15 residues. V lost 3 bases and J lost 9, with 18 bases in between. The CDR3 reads CASSFWDSRRAEQFF. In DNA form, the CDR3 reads TGTGCCAGCAGCTTTTGGGACTCAAGGCGAGCTGAGCAGTTCTTC. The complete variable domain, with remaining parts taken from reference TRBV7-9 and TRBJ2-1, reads DTGVSQNPRHKITKRGQNVTFRCDPISEHNRLYWYRQTLGQGPEFLTYFQNEAQLEKSRLLSDRFSAERPKGSFSTLEIQRTEQGDSAMYLCASSFWDSRRAEQFFGPGTRLTVL.